This TCR beta chain was obtained from a study of CD8 T cells in Susac syndrome. It was negative isolation that provided the CD8+ and CD4+ T cells, whereas TEMRA cells were enriched by FACS. Notes on the study in general: TCR sequencing and HLA analysis covered a relatively small number of individuals.

A word on this clonotype: Its antigen is unidentified.

A quantity of about 0.5 to 1 ug RNA underwent reverse transcription using random hexamers. TCRdb used MiXCR to reprocess the immunoSEQ multiplex PCR reads, holding one entry per CDR3 protein. The table shows about 400,000 distinct CDR3 sequences, with around 83% occurring only once. This clonotype originated in a human donor with multiple sclerosis. Sample: CD8+ T cells from PBMCs.

The CDR3 reads CASSFTGLSGYGYTF. The CDR3 DNA follows: TGTGCCAGCAGTTTTACAGGGCTGTCTGGGTATGGCTACACCTTC. The V call is TRBV28, the J call TRBJ1-2; TRBD1 might be the D (6 bases). Germline V gene data show CDR1 as MDHEN and CDR2 as SYDVKM. The CDR3 covers 15 residues. Trimming cost V 3 bases and J 5 bases, with 16 bases left between them.